A selection of T cell receptor beta chains follows, all from one sample in a study of T cell repertoires in cytomegalovirus infection. TCRdb reprocessed the reads via MiXCR and lists one record per CDR3 protein. This sample yields roughly 600,000 distinct CDR3 sequences, of which around 24% are seen a single time; approximately 8% belongs to the top ten. Sequences were obtained from CD8+ T cells from PBMCs. These receptors all stem from a human donor in good health (CMV status not recorded). Some clones in this sample may be carry-over from other donors' samples. CDR3s include the opening cysteine and the closing phenylalanine or tryptophan. A D gene is named only where the DNA matches it firmly. Rows may omit the clone size; those that give it use once, few, many or a size class.

TRBD2	TRBJ2-2	TRBV20-1	few	CSARFSGGAPTGELFF	TGCAGTGCTAGATTTAGCGGGGGGGCCCCCACCGGGGAGCTGTTTTTT
TRBD1	TRBJ2-3	TRBV2	-	CASTRQGDGTDTQYF	TGTGCCAGCACTCGACAGGGGGATGGCACAGATACGCAGTATTTT
TRBD1	TRBJ2-3	TRBV6-5	many	CASSFDRGTDTQYF	TGTGCCAGCAGTTTCGACAGGGGCACAGATACGCAGTATTTT
-	TRBJ2-1	TRBV5-5	-	CASSWRGPISYNEQFF	TGTGCCAGCAGCTGGCGTGGACCGATCTCCTACAATGAGCAGTTCTTC
-	TRBJ2-1	TRBV9	few	CASSEQRYNEQFF	TGTGCCAGCAGCGAACAGAGATACAATGAGCAGTTCTTC
TRBD1	TRBJ1-1	TRBV12-3/TRBV12-4	-	CASSSLGQGNTEAFF	TGTGCCAGCAGTTCCTTGGGACAGGGGAACACTGAAGCTTTCTTT
TRBD1	TRBJ2-3	TRBV29-1	-	CSDFPTGDTQYF	TGTAGCGACTTCCCGACAGGGGATACGCAGTATTTT
-	TRBJ1-1	TRBV7-9	many	CASSLVEMRDTEAFF	TGTGCCAGCAGCTTAGTTGAAATGCGTGACACTGAAGCTTTCTTT
TRBD2	TRBJ2-3	TRBV10-3	few	CAISELAGDTDTQYF	TGTGCCATCAGTGAACTAGCGGGGGACACAGATACGCAGTATTTT
-	TRBJ1-1	TRBV7-6	many	CASSDTNRAGNTEAFF	TGTGCCAGCAGTGATACCAACAGGGCGGGGAACACTGAAGCTTTCTTT
-	TRBJ1-1	TRBV29-1	-	CSALGLGRVDTEAFF	TGCAGCGCTCTCGGACTCGGGAGGGTGGACACTGAAGCTTTCTTT
TRBD2	TRBJ2-1	TRBV9	once	CASSPPSGRGSGNEQFF	TGTGCCAGCAGCCCCCCCAGCGGGCGGGGGTCGGGGAATGAGCAGTTCTTC
-	TRBJ2-7	TRBV19	few	CASSLFRADEQYF	TGTGCCAGTAGTCTTTTCCGGGCGGACGAGCAGTACTTC
-	TRBJ1-4	TRBV6-5	few	CASSYFTASTNEKLFF	TGTGCCAGCAGTTACTTTACAGCGTCAACTAATGAAAAACTGTTTTTT
-	TRBJ2-7	TRBV20-1	-	CSAAQGGSYEQYF	TGCAGTGCTGCCCAGGGGGGGTCCTACGAGCAGTACTTC
-	TRBJ2-3	TRBV5-1	-	CASSLAVGSTDTQYF	TGCGCCAGCAGCTTGGCCGTCGGTAGCACAGATACGCAGTATTTT
-	TRBJ2-6	TRBV7-9	once	CASSSLGAGANVLTF	TGTGCCAGCAGCTCCCTCGGGGCTGGGGCCAACGTCCTGACTTTC
TRBD1	TRBJ2-7	TRBV5-1	-	CASSGDRMPYEQYF	TGCGCCAGCAGCGGGGACAGGATGCCCTACGAGCAGTACTTC
-	TRBJ1-4	TRBV20-1	-	CSAPGQKEKLFF	TGCAGTGCCCCCGGACAGAAAGAAAAACTGTTTTTT
-	TRBJ1-4	TRBV28	few	CASSPIGEKLFF	TGTGCCAGCAGTCCAATCGGAGAAAAACTGTTTTTT
TRBD1	TRBJ1-5	TRBV18	few	CASSQGQGWNQPQHF	TGTGCCAGCTCACAGGGACAGGGGTGGAATCAGCCCCAGCATTTT
-	TRBJ2-1	TRBV2	-	CARLRRKNGNNEQFF	TGTGCCAGACTAAGAAGGAAAAACGGTAACAATGAGCAGTTCTTC
-	TRBJ1-1	TRBV20-1	few	CSARDDPAEAFF	TGCAGTGCTAGAGATGACCCGGCTGAAGCTTTCTTT
-	TRBJ2-7	TRBV5-4	-	CASSSLERGEQYF	TGTGCCAGCAGCTCCTTGGAACGGGGGGAGCAGTACTTC
TRBD2	TRBJ2-7	TRBV20-1	few	CSASRRGGSNEQYF	TGCAGTGCTAGCCGGCGGGGGGGTTCCAACGAGCAGTACTTC
TRBD2	TRBJ2-5	TRBV7-9	many	CASSLTTSGFRETQYF	TGTGCCAGCAGCCTCACCACTAGCGGATTTCGAGAGACCCAGTACTTC
-	TRBJ2-1	TRBV5-1	few	CASSLVRQWSSYNEQFF	TGCGCCAGCAGCTTGGTCAGGCAATGGAGCTCCTACAATGAGCAGTTCTTC
TRBD1	TRBJ2-1	TRBV7-2	many	CASSLAGTGNNEQFF	TGTGCCAGCAGCTTAGCCGGGACAGGCAACAATGAGCAGTTCTTC
TRBD1	TRBJ1-1	TRBV6-2/TRBV6-3	many	CASSYSGQVRLGAFF	TGTGCCAGCAGTTACTCGGGACAGGTACGTCTTGGAGCTTTCTTT
-	TRBJ2-5	TRBV10-1	-	CASSEDWGQETQYF	TGCGCCAGCAGTGAGGATTGGGGACAAGAGACCCAGTACTTC
TRBD2	TRBJ2-5	TRBV7-9	-	CASSARGLAEKRTQETQYF	TGTGCCAGCAGCGCCCGAGGACTAGCGGAGAAAAGGACCCAAGAGACCCAGTACTTC
-	TRBJ1-1	TRBV10-3	-	CAISQTGMETEAFF	TGTGCCATCAGCCAGACAGGCATGGAGACTGAAGCTTTCTTT
TRBD2	TRBJ2-1	TRBV6-1	few	CASREAGGYNEQFF	TGTGCCAGCAGGGAGGCGGGGGGCTACAATGAGCAGTTCTTC